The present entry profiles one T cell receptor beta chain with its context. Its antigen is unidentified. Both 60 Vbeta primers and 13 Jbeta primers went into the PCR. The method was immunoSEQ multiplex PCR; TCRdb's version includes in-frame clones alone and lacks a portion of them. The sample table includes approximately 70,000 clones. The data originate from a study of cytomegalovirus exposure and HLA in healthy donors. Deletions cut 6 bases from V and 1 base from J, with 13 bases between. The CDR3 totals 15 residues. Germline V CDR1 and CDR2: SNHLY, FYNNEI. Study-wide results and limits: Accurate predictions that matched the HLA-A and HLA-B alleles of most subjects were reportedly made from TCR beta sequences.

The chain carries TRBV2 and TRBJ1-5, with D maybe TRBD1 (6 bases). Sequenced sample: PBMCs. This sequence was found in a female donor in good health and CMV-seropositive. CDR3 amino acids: CASRAGAISNQPQHF. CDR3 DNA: TGTGCCAGCAGAGCGGGGGCGATCAGCAATCAGCCCCAGCATTTT.